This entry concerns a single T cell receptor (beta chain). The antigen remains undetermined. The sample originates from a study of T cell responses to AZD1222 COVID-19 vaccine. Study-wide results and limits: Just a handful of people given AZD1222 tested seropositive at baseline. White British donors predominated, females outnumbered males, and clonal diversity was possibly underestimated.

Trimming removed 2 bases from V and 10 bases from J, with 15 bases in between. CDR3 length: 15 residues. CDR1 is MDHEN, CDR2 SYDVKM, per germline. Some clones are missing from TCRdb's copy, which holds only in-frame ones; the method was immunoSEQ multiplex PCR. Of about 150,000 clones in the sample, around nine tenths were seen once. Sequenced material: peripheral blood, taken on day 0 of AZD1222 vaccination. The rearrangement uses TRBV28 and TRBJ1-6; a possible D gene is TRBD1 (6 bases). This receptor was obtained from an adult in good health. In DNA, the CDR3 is TGTGCCAGCAGTTTACGCAGGGGACCCACCTCACCCCTCCACTTT. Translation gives CASSLRRGPTSPLHF.